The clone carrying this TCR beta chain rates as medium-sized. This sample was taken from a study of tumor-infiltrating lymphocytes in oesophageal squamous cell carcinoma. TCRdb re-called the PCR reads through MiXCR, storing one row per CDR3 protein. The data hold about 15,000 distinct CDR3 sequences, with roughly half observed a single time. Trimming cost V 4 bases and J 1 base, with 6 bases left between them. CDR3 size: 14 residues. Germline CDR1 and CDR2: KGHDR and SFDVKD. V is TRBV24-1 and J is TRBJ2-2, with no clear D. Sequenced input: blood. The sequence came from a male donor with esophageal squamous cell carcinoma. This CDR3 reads CATSDGWNTGELFF. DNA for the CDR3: TGTGCCACCAGTGACGGATGGAACACCGGGGAGCTGTTTTTT.